This TCR beta chain was documented in a study of blood T cells in healthy people across ages. Study results and limitations: The donors' CMV status was not determined, possibly confounding changes in expanded clonotypes.

CDR1 and CDR2 (germline): SGHVS, FNYEAQ. V lost 5 bases to trimming and J lost 4 bases, with 15 bases between them. The CDR3 spans 15 residues. A second PCR, run for roughly 7 to 11 cycles, used a sample-barcoded 5' primer plus a J-beta primer mix. Tags on each cDNA molecule came from a template-switch adaptor with 12 random nucleotides. Researchers report that each sample yielded at least 3 million CDR3-containing paired-end reads. In TCRdb, the 5' RACE reads were re-called with MiXCR into one record per CDR3 protein. The table has about a million distinct CDR3 sequences, approximately 38% seen once. About this clonotype itself: Its target is unknown.

The receptor was isolated from a man aged 18-30 years in good health. The V gene is TRBV7-6, the J gene TRBJ1-5, with D unclear. Sequences were obtained from blood. In DNA form, the CDR3 reads TGTGCCAGCAGCCCAATGGCGGGGTTAAATCAGCCCCAGCATTTT. Translating it yields CASSPMAGLNQPQHF.